This T cell receptor beta chain was documented in a study of molecular identifiers for immune sequencing clone quantification. This clonotype was observed many times. With listed TCR primers and previously described methods, bulk TCR libraries were prepared. TCRdb reprocessed the PCR reads with MiXCR, giving one entry per CDR3 protein. The sample has approximately 630,000 distinct CDR3 sequences, approximately 24% seen once. Germline CDR1 and CDR2: LNHDA and SQIVND (reference sequence). The CDR3 contains 12 residues. V was pared by 7 bases and J by 5 bases, with 12 bases between. The sample comprised naive CD8+ T cells from blood, with Jurkat cell RNA spiked in. Noted subset: FACS-sorted CD8+CD4-CCR7+CD45RA+ naive T cells. The receptor's source is a human donor in good health. Some libraries in this study had Jurkat cell RNA spiked in. The rearrangement joins TRBV19 to TRBJ2-7; no clear D gene. The CDR3 is CASNGPADEQYF. The CDR3, as DNA: TGTGCCAGTAATGGGCCAGCAGACGAGCAGTACTTC.